Listed here is a single T cell receptor (beta chain). Adults between roughly 18 and 95 years of age took part from under 25 US areas. Researchers sorted participants into cohorts using their self-reported clinical history. Exposed study participants had met a COVID-19 case within 2 weeks before entry. The sample comes from a study of blood T cell repertoires in COVID-19. About the research overall: T cells, B-cell-depleted T cells, or PBMCs provided the cDNA or gDNA that served as material.

Clones were sequenced by immunoSEQ multiplex PCR, and TCRdb holds only the in-frame ones, with some missing. The sample lists about 150,000 clones, 65% to 85% occurring once. Looked up from germline, CDR1 is MNHNS and CDR2 is SASEGT. The V end lost 3 bases, the J end lost 6 bases, and 15 bases lay between the germline ends. The CDR3 is 15 residues long. The chain joins TRBV6-1 to TRBJ1-5, with D maybe TRBD1 (6 bases). The sample taken for sequencing was PBMCs or T cells enriched from blood (not recorded which). The receptor comes from an older man who had been exposed to COVID-19. The CDR3 DNA reads TGTGCCAGCAGTGAGACCGGGGGGGCGCGTCAGCCCCAGCATTTT. This translates into CASSETGGARQPQHF.